These T cell receptor beta chains were read from a single sample in a study of T cell responses to AZD1222 COVID-19 vaccine. Profiling relied on immunoSEQ multiplex PCR, and the TCRdb table lists in-frame clones only, not all of them. Counted here are some 130,000 clones, 80% to 95% occurring once; the ten biggest clones make up approximately 3.1%. Specimen: peripheral blood, collected on day 0 of AZD1222 vaccination. These receptors were obtained from an adult in good health. Each CDR3 is given without its conserved first and last residue. Size tells how often a clone was seen (once, few, many) or the class of an expanded clone, and some rows leave it out.

TRBV5-4	TRBJ2-3	.	17	ASSSAGTSATWGTDTQY
TRBV9	TRBJ2-1	.	13	ASSARLAGVYEQF
TRBV11-2	TRBJ2-5	.	15	ASSIYPQGARGETQY
TRBV15	TRBJ2-7	.	15	ATSRERGRGRPHEQY
TRBV9	TRBJ2-5	.	16	ASSPWKREGLDQETQY
TRBV5-1	TRBJ2-3	.	13	ASSLEDYSTDTQY
TRBV28	TRBJ1-1	.	10	ASSLANTEAF
TRBV11-2	TRBJ1-2	once	12	ASSTGGPDYGYT
TRBV20-1	TRBJ2-2	.	9	SAKKGGELF
TRBV10-3	TRBJ1-1	.	12	AITPAGIGTEAF
TRBV5-6	TRBJ2-7	.	13	ASSSPGTGGYEQY
TRBV7-3	TRBJ1-2	.	13	ASSADDSSNYGYT
TRBV7-2	TRBJ2-7	.	13	ASSSSSGNTGEQY
TRBV7-2	TRBJ2-3	.	14	ASSLPLQGHRDTQY
TRBV6-6	TRBJ2-7	.	14	ASSTTGTGISYEQY
TRBV12-3/TRBV12-4	TRBJ2-3	.	11	ASSFPPADTQY
TRBV4-2	TRBJ1-1	.	13	ASSQRQGKNTEAF
TRBV7-2	TRBJ2-5	.	13	ASSLLTSAGETQY
TRBV30	TRBJ2-1	.	11	AWILQGELEQF
TRBV28	TRBJ1-2	.	9	ASSLQRGYT
TRBV11-3	TRBJ2-2	once	12	ASSLQGGTGELF
TRBV5-6	TRBJ1-3	once	14	ASSPRRGNSGNTIY
TRBV28	TRBJ2-7	.	11	ASRAAVIYEQY
TRBV7-2	TRBJ1-1	once	12	ASSLVRTNTEAF
TRBV5-4	TRBJ2-5	.	14	ASSSRTGTGQETQY
TRBV25-1	TRBJ2-5	.	14	ASSESGTGGRETQY
TRBV13	TRBJ1-2	.	11	ASSLGTGRGYT
TRBV6-5	TRBJ1-2	.	14	ASSYSISRRNYGYI
TRBV11-2	TRBJ2-3	.	14	ASSLWREGPGDTQY
TRBV5-1	TRBJ2-7	.	11	ASRTSASYEQY
TRBV28	TRBJ1-1	.	13	ASSLGDRVNTEAF
TRBV28	TRBJ1-1	.	10	ASTGHGTEAF
TRBV4-1	TRBJ2-3	.	13	ASSQENQYTDTQY
TRBV28	TRBJ1-6	.	14	ASSQYSSGRNSPLH
TRBV5-6	TRBJ2-1	.	10	ASSAGWPEQF
TRBV9	TRBJ1-1	.	13	ASSSEWAPDTEAF
TRBV27	TRBJ1-5	.	12	ASSLFRVSQPQH
TRBV5-1	TRBJ1-5	.	13	ASSLAGGPNQPQH
TRBV19	TRBJ1-4	.	13	ASSIAGVNNEKLF